The 30 T cell receptor beta chains given below trace back to one sample, sequenced in a study of human T cells and chemical hapten exposure (TCRdb year 2021). What the time point label conveys for this sample: patch test 1, 2 weeks after DPC sensitization. The treatment or condition label, read with the paper, signifies: therapeutic diphenylcyclopropenone sensitization with weekly scalp DPC. Preparation of the library involved RACE. This sample was sequenced with a NextSeq 500. The raw public data were reprocessed by TCRdb itself: fastp quality trimming at Q25, MiXCR clonotype calling, in-frame beta chains only. Records with the same CDR3 protein are collapsed into one entry carrying the most frequent genes and DNA. The sample table holds about 380,000 distinct CDR3 sequences, of which about 4.4% were seen once. Together, the top ten hold about 2.1% of the sample. This specimen consisted of whole blood, obtained in connection with sensitization to the hapten diphenylcyclopropenone (DPC). Receptors were obtained from a woman in her 50s with alopecia areata. Some clones in this sample may be carry-over from other donors' samples.

This clonotype was found many times. V gene TRBV9 combines with J gene TRBJ2-2; D may be TRBD2 (5 bases). The CDR3 is 16 amino acids. Germline-derived CDR1 and CDR2 are SGDLS and YYNGEE. The ends were cut back, 1 base at V and 2 bases at J, with 12 bases in the middle. The CDR3 loop is CASSVMVGRNTGELFF. In DNA form, the CDR3 reads TGTGCCAGCAGCGTAATGGTAGGGAGAAACACCGGGGAGCTGTTTTTT.

This clonotype was seen ten or more times. This chain connects TRBV27 to TRBJ2-1; TRBD1 or TRBD2 may be the D gene (6 bases each). Trimming shortened V by 2 bases and J by 4 bases, and 9 bases separated the two germline ends. Germline assignment: CDR1 MNHEY and CDR2 SMNVEV (reference sequence). This CDR3 is built from 14 residues. The CDR3 DNA follows: TGTGCCAGCAGTTTAAGGGGGGCTTACAATGAGCAGTTCTTC. Translating gives CASSLRGAYNEQFF.

This clonotype was seen at least ten times. V usage is TRBV29-1 and J usage is TRBJ1-1; a possible D gene is TRBD1 (5 bases). The CDR3 has 15 amino acids. CDR1 and CDR2 from the germline V gene are SQVTM and ANQGSEA. Deletions cut 5 bases from V and 4 bases from J, with 20 bases between. CDR3 nucleotides: TGCAGCGTTTCGTACGGGGGAAGGTGGGGCACTGAAGCTTTCTTT. Protein product: CSVSYGGRWGTEAFF.

V gene TRBV15 combines with J gene TRBJ1-1; perhaps TRBD1 as D (5 bases). V lost 5 bases to trimming and J lost 3 bases, with 13 bases between them. Germline CDR1 LNHNV, CDR2 YYDKDF (reference sequence). CDR3 length: 14 residues. The CDR3 DNA sequence: TGTGCCACCAGCGGGGCCAGGGCGGACACTGAAGCTTTCTTT. Translated: CATSGARADTEAFF.

This clonotype was seen a handful of times. The rearrangement links TRBV12-3 or TRBV12-4 to TRBJ2-1; perhaps TRBD1 as D (6 bases). The CDR3 length is 14 residues. Trimming removed 2 bases at V and 7 bases at J, with 12 bases between. The CDR3 here is CASSLIGGRNEQFF. Written as DNA, the CDR3 is TGTGCCAGCAGTTTAATAGGGGGTAGGAATGAGCAGTTCTTC.

This clonotype has ten or more counts. The gene calls are TRBV3-1 and TRBJ1-6; D remains unclear. Germline V gene lookup returns CDR1 LGHDT and CDR2 YNNKEL (reference sequence). Trimming left V 3 bases short and J 7 bases short, with 10 bases between. The CDR3 spans 14 residues. The DNA for the CDR3 is TGTGCCAGCAGCCAGCGGGAAGGCAATTCACCCCTCCACTTT. This codes for CASSQREGNSPLHF. Supplemented by reference TRBV3-1 and TRBJ1-6, the full variable domain reads DTAVSQTPKYLVTQMGNDKSIKCEQNLGHDTMYWYKQDSKKFLKIMFSYNNKELIINETVPNRFSPKSPDKAHLNLHINSLELGDSAVYFCASSQREGNSPLHFGNGTRLTVT.

V gene TRBV12-5 combines with J gene TRBJ2-3, with TRBD1 matching over 7 bases. The J segment lost 3 bases and the V segment lost 0 bases, leaving 3 bases of the junction unmatched. Germline CDR1 and CDR2: LGHNT and FRNRAP. CDR3 size: 15 residues. The CDR3, as DNA: TGTGCTAGTGGTTTGGTAGGGGGCGAAACAGATACGCAGTATTTT. Translation: CASGLVGGETDTQYF.

In this sample, this clonotype turned up many times. V gene TRBV4-1 combines with J gene TRBJ1-5, with 9 bases lining up with TRBD1. V was pared by 4 bases and J by 7 bases, with 5 bases of the junction left unmatched. CDR3 length equals 14 residues. Germline V gene sequence: CDR1 MGHRA, CDR2 YSYEKL. The CDR3 nucleotides read TGCGCCAGCAGCCCCAGGACAGGGGACCAGCCCCAGCATTTT. The encoded protein is CASSPRTGDQPQHF.

This clonotype was recorded many times. This chain uses TRBV6-1 with TRBJ1-4; no firm D call. The germline gives CDR1 MNHNS, CDR2 SASEGT. V shed 3 bases and J shed 6 bases, with 20 bases lying between them. The CDR3 runs to 17 residues. CDR3 amino acids: CASSEVQVGLSDEKLFF. As DNA, the CDR3 is TGTGCCAGCAGTGAGGTCCAGGTGGGATTGTCCGATGAAAAACTGTTTTTT.

This clonotype was found a few times. The chain links TRBV28 to TRBJ2-3, with TRBD2 identical over 10 bases. The CDR3 is 16 residues long. V lost 4 bases and J lost 7; bases outside the gene matches: 11. CDR1 is MDHEN and CDR2 is SYDVKM in the germline V gene. The CDR3 protein is CASSSSGTSARNTQYF. CDR3 sequence (DNA): TGTGCCAGCAGTTCCTCCGGGACTAGCGCCCGGAATACGCAGTATTTT.

In this sample, this clonotype turned up a few times. The chain joins TRBV2 to TRBJ1-1, with D possibly matching TRBD1 (6 bases). Germline V gene lookup returns CDR1 SNHLY and CDR2 FYNNEI. The CDR3 contains 14 residues. Trimming left V 0 bases short and J 6 bases short, with 11 bases between. CDR3 protein: CASSEALRGAEAFF. For the CDR3, the DNA is TGTGCCAGCAGTGAAGCGCTTAGGGGGGCTGAAGCTTTCTTT.

At least ten counts were recorded for this clonotype. V gene TRBV6-5 combines with J gene TRBJ2-7; 10 bases fit TRBD2. The CDR3 sequence is 15 residues long. Germline trimming cut 6 bases from V and 2 bases from J; bases unmatched to any gene: 7. From germline, CDR1 is MNHEY and CDR2 SVGAGI. The CDR3 region is CASSSSGRGPYEQYF. CDR3 nucleotide sequence: TGTGCCAGCAGCTCTAGCGGGAGAGGGCCCTACGAGCAGTACTTC.

This clonotype was detected many times. The chain couples TRBV5-1 to TRBJ1-2, with D tentatively TRBD1 (5 bases). Germline V gene lookup returns CDR1 SGHRS and CDR2 YFSETQ. This CDR3 comprises 15 residues. Trimming removed 4 bases from V and 2 bases from J, with 15 bases in between. The chain's CDR3 is CASSAQLQGNYGYTF. The CDR3 bases are TGCGCCAGCAGCGCACAACTCCAGGGCAACTATGGCTACACCTTC.

Only a few counts were recorded for this clonotype. The chain recombines TRBV5-1 with TRBJ2-1; D gene uncertain. The ends were cut back, 3 bases at V and 3 bases at J, with 19 bases in the middle. The germline V gene encodes CDR1 SGHRS and CDR2 YFSETQ. The CDR3 has 17 residues. DNA of the CDR3: TGCGCCAGCAGCTGGTTAGAGGTCCAAGGGATCTACAATGAGCAGTTCTTC. Protein: CASSWLEVQGIYNEQFF. Full variable domain (remainder filled in from reference TRBV5-1 and TRBJ2-1): KAGVTQTPRYLIKTRGQQVTLSCSPISGHRSVSWYQQTPGQGLQFLFEYFSETQRNKGNFPGRFSGRQFSNSRSEMNVSTLELGDSALYLCASSWLEVQGIYNEQFFGPGTRLTVL.

This clonotype was seen repeatedly, ten times or more. The chain combines TRBV16 with TRBJ2-7, with D perhaps matching TRBD2 (6 bases). The CDR3 length is 13 residues. V was shortened by 4 bases and J by 7 bases, with 14 bases between the two germline ends. CDR1 and CDR2 (germline): KGHSY, FQNENV. The CDR3 loop is CASSPRDLGEQYF. CDR3 in DNA: TGTGCCAGCAGCCCGCGGGACTTAGGGGAGCAGTACTTC.

At least ten counts were recorded for this clonotype. This CDR3 reads CASTGVGGFEVTEAFF. The CDR3 coding sequence is TGTGCCAGCACAGGGGTGGGAGGTTTCGAGGTAACTGAAGCTTTCTTT. The chain couples TRBV18 to TRBJ1-1, with 7 bases matching TRBD1. The trim removed 8 bases at V and 5 bases at J, leaving 17 bases unmatched. The CDR3 extends over 16 amino acids. CDR1 and CDR2 (germline): KGHSH, LQKENI. The full variable domain, with the rest looked up from reference TRBV18 and TRBJ1-1, is NAGVMQNPRHLVRRRGQEARLRCSPMKGHSHVYWYRQLPEEGLKFMVYLQKENIIDESGMPKERFSAEFPKEGPSILRIQQVVRGDSAAYFCASTGVGGFEVTEAFFGQGTRLTVV.

The table lists this clonotype with many counts. The chain combines TRBV20-1 with TRBJ1-1; D may be TRBD1 (5 bases). The CDR3 is 16 amino acids. The V gene's germline CDR1 is DFQATT and CDR2 SNEGSKA (reference sequence). The V and J ends lost 0 bases and 0 bases respectively, with 14 bases between them. CDR3 residues: CSARDGSGMMNTEAFF. The CDR3 region has the DNA TGCAGTGCTAGAGATGGATCAGGGATGATGAACACTGAAGCTTTCTTT.

This clonotype was seen repeatedly, ten times or more. V is TRBV6-1 and J is TRBJ1-5; D gene ambiguous. The V and J ends lost 10 bases and 1 base respectively, with 20 bases between them. The germline gives CDR1 MNHNS, CDR2 SASEGT. This CDR3 comprises 16 residues. The CDR3 sequence: CATKTWVQASNQPQHF. Written as DNA, the CDR3 is TGTGCCACCAAAACTTGGGTGCAGGCCAGCAATCAGCCCCAGCATTTT.

This clonotype has ten or more counts. The V and J genes are TRBV20-1 and TRBJ1-6, with 9 bases identical to TRBD1. V was clipped by 3 bases and J by 9 bases; unmatched bases: 6. This CDR3 has 14 residues. Germline assignment: CDR1 DFQATT and CDR2 SNEGSKA (reference sequence). CDR3 amino acids: CSARTGTGSSPLHF. The CDR3 nucleotides read TGCAGTGCTAGGACCGGGACAGGGTCTTCACCCCTCCACTTT.

This clonotype was recorded at least ten times. The rearrangement links TRBV27 to TRBJ2-1; TRBD2 agrees at 9 bases. J was trimmed by 1 base and V by 4 bases; bases with no gene match: 2. The germline gives CDR1 MNHEY, CDR2 SMNVEV (reference sequence). The CDR3 totals 15 residues. The DNA of the CDR3 is TGTGCCAGCAGTTCCAGCGGGGGGTCCTACAATGAGCAGTTCTTC. Protein product: CASSSSGGSYNEQFF.

In this sample, this clonotype turned up many times. The chain has TRBV7-2 and TRBJ2-6; D is perhaps TRBD2 (6 bases). Trimming took 8 bases from V and 7 from J, leaving 21 bases between them. The CDR3 has 16 residues. The germline gives CDR1 SGHTA, CDR2 FQGNSA. As DNA, the CDR3 is TGTGCCAGCCGGGGAGGAGGGACTTCGGGTGCCAACGTCCTGACTTTC. Residues: CASRGGGTSGANVLTF.

Only a few counts were recorded for this clonotype. V is TRBV7-9 and J is TRBJ1-1; D may be TRBD1 (5 bases). Germline V gene data show CDR1 as SEHNR and CDR2 as FQNEAQ (reference sequence). This CDR3 is 14 amino acids long. Trimming shortened V by 2 bases and J by 4 bases, and 11 bases separated the two germline ends. The CDR3 loop is CASSLLPGSTEAFF. In nucleotides, the CDR3 is TGTGCCAGCAGCTTATTGCCAGGGAGCACTGAAGCTTTCTTT.

This clonotype came up a few times. This chain joins TRBV2 and TRBJ2-4, with D tentatively TRBD2 (5 bases). The CDR3 is 13 residues long. V lost 5 bases and J 7 bases, leaving 12 bases between the germline ends. Germline V gene sequence: CDR1 SNHLY, CDR2 FYNNEI. CDR3 protein: CASSSGSDNIQYF. The CDR3 nucleotides are TGTGCCAGCAGTTCGGGGTCCGATAACATTCAGTACTTC. Full variable domain (rest looked up from reference TRBV2 and TRBJ2-4): EPEVTQTPSHQVTQMGQEVILRCVPISNHLYFYWYRQILGQKVEFLVSFYNNEISEKSEIFDDQFSVERPDGSNFTLKIRSTKLEDSAMYFCASSSGSDNIQYFGAGTRLSVL.

This clonotype was seen many times. The V and J genes are TRBV20-1 and TRBJ2-7, with 8 nucleotides matching TRBD1. With V trimmed by 0 bases and J by 3 bases, 4 bases remained unmatched. The CDR3 runs to 14 residues. The germline gives CDR1 DFQATT, CDR2 SNEGSKA (reference sequence). Written as DNA, the CDR3 is TGCAGTGCTAGAGAAGGGACAGGCGTCTACGAGCAGTACTTC. Translating gives CSAREGTGVYEQYF.

This clonotype came up many times. This rearrangement joins TRBV19 to TRBJ2-1, with a tentative D call TRBD2 (6 bases). The germline CDR1 and CDR2 sequences are LNHDA and SQIVND (reference sequence). CDR3 length: 16 amino acids. Trimming removed 5 bases from V and 4 bases from J, with 18 bases in between. The CDR3 DNA sequence: TGTGCCAGTAGTGTCTCCCTGGGGAGGACGTACAATGAGCAGTTCTTC. It translates to CASSVSLGRTYNEQFF. The full variable domain, in which reference TRBV19 and TRBJ2-1 provide the parts outside the CDR3, is DGGITQSPKYLFRKEGQNVTLSCEQNLNHDAMYWYRQDPGQGLRLIYYSQIVNDFQKGDIAEGYSVSREKKESFPLTVTSAQKNPTAFYLCASSVSLGRTYNEQFFGPGTRLTVL.

This clonotype was seen a few times. The rearrangement uses TRBV2 and TRBJ1-2, with 9 bases fitting TRBD1. Losses at the gene ends were 0 bases for V and 7 bases for J; bases not matched to a gene: 12. The germline V gene encodes CDR1 SNHLY and CDR2 FYNNEI. The CDR3 extends over 17 amino acids. The CDR3 region has the DNA TGTGCCAGCAGTGAAGCTCCGCTACCCACAGGGGGCGGTGGCTACACCTTC. Its protein product is CASSEAPLPTGGGGYTF.

This chain connects TRBV4-2 to TRBJ1-4; D uncertain. The germline V gene encodes CDR1 LGHNA and CDR2 YNFKEQ. Trimming removed 3 bases at V and 7 bases at J, with 9 bases between. CDR3 length: 13 residues. The DNA for the CDR3 is TGTGCCAGCAGCCAGCAGCCCGGTGAAAAACTGTTTTTT. This encodes CASSQQPGEKLFF.

There are many counts of this clonotype. The chain combines TRBV6-5 with TRBJ1-6; D is ambiguous. The CDR3 is 15 residues long. V dropped 0 bases and J dropped 5 bases, with 8 bases sitting between them. The germline V gene has CDR1 MNHEY and CDR2 SVGAGI. In DNA, the CDR3 is TGTGCCAGCAGTTACTCGCAGACCCATAATTCACCCCTCCACTTT. It specifies CASSYSQTHNSPLHF.

This clonotype was detected ten times or more. This rearrangement joins TRBV18 to TRBJ2-1; TRBD2 is a possible D gene (6 bases). Trimming cost V 3 bases and J 4 bases, with 19 bases left between them. Germline values: CDR1 KGHSH, CDR2 LQKENI. The CDR3 loop spans 17 amino acids. CDR3 sequence reads: CASSPLDGGNLYNEQFF. The CDR3 bases are TGTGCCAGCTCACCCCTTGATGGGGGGAACTTATACAATGAGCAGTTCTTC.

This clonotype was counted only a few times. This chain connects TRBV12-3 or TRBV12-4 to TRBJ2-3, with TRBD1 identical over 8 bases. Losses at the gene ends were 1 base for V and 4 bases for J; bases not matched to a gene: 7. This CDR3 region has 16 residues. CDR3 nucleotide sequence: TGTGCCAGCAGTTTAGGTGCCAGGGGGCGTTCAGATACGCAGTATTTT. Translated: CASSLGARGRSDTQYF.